These T cell receptor beta chains were read from a single sample in a study of PD-L1 blockade in urothelial cancer. Clones were read by immunoSEQ multiplex PCR, and TCRdb kept only the in-frame ones, dropping some. Of more than 30,000 clones in the sample, 89% were seen once. The starting material was PBMCs, obtained around atezolizumab (anti-PD-L1) treatment. These receptors all stem from a man at least 80 years old with urothelial cancer. Each CDR3 is given with its conserved first and last residue. Fields, in order: V gene, D gene, J gene, clone size, CDR3 DNA, CDR3 protein. D genes are given only for firm matches. Clone size appears in some rows only: once, few, many, or a class for an expanded clone.

TRBV5-1	NA	TRBJ1-3	NA	TGCGCCAGCAGCTTGGGTGGGACAAGCTCTGGAAACACCATATATTTT	CASSLGGTSSGNTIYF
TRBV14	TRBD1	TRBJ2-7	NA	TGTGCCAGCAGCCAAGACCCCTGGACAGGTGCCTACGAGCAGTACTTC	CASSQDPWTGAYEQYF
TRBV12-5	TRBD1	TRBJ1-1	NA	TGTGCTAGTGGTTTGCCCCCGGGACAGGGAAGGGGGACTGAAGCTTTCTTT	CASGLPPGQGRGTEAFF
TRBV7-2	TRBD1	TRBJ1-5	NA	TGTGCCAGCAGCACCGGGACAGGGATTTATCAGCCCCAGCATTTT	CASSTGTGIYQPQHF
TRBV19	TRBD1	TRBJ2-1	NA	TGTGCCAGTAGTACAGGGACAGTCTCCTACAATGAGCAGTTCTTC	CASSTGTVSYNEQFF
TRBV6-5	TRBD2	TRBJ2-4	NA	TGTGCCAGCACCCCGGGAGGAGGGAGCCACATTCAGTACTTC	CASTPGGGSHIQYF
TRBV6-1	NA	TRBJ1-1	few	TGTGCCAGCAGGCCGGGGACATCTCTCCCTGAAGCTTTCTTT	CASRPGTSLPEAFF
TRBV2	TRBD1	TRBJ1-5	NA	TGTGCCAGCAGCGCCGAGACAGGGTACAATCAGCCCCAGCATTTT	CASSAETGYNQPQHF
TRBV4-2	TRBD2	TRBJ2-5	NA	TGTGCCAGCAGCCAGGGACTAGCGGGAGAAGAGACCCAGTACTTC	CASSQGLAGEETQYF
TRBV11-2	TRBD2	TRBJ2-7	NA	TGTGCCAGCAGTACTAGCGGGAGTAAATACGAGCAGTACTTC	CASSTSGSKYEQYF
TRBV11-2	NA	TRBJ1-2	NA	TGTGCCAGCAGCTCTAGCGCGGTTCTTAACTATGGCTACACCTTC	CASSSSAVLNYGYTF
TRBV10-2	NA	TRBJ2-7	NA	TGCGCCAGCAGACCCTTCAGAAGTAACGAGCAGTACTTC	CASRPFRSNEQYF
TRBV6-1	TRBD1	TRBJ1-1	NA	TGTGCCAGCAGTGAGGACAGGTTGAGTAACACTGAAGCTTTCTTT	CASSEDRLSNTEAFF
TRBV29-1	TRBD1	TRBJ1-1	once	TGCAGCGTCCGGACAGGGGGCGTCGCTGAAGCTTTCTTT	CSVRTGGVAEAFF
TRBV7-8	NA	TRBJ1-1	NA	TGTGCCAGCAGCCGCGGGACGGCCAACACTGAAGCTTTCTTT	CASSRGTANTEAFF
TRBV11-3	TRBD2	TRBJ2-3	NA	TGTGCCAGCAGCTTAGGCCTAGCGGGATCAGATACGCAGTATTTT	CASSLGLAGSDTQYF
TRBV6-5	TRBD2	TRBJ2-7	NA	TGTGCCAGCAGGGTCGCCTTGGCGGGAGGATACGAGCAGTACTTC	CASRVALAGGYEQYF
TRBV7-9	NA	TRBJ2-1	NA	TGTGCCAGCAGGGGTGATCTAGCCAATGAGCAGTTCTTC	CASRGDLANEQFF
TRBV5-4	TRBD1	TRBJ1-4	NA	TGTGCCAGCAGCATGGGGACAGCAAATGAAAAACTGTTTTTT	CASSMGTANEKLFF
TRBV14	NA	TRBJ2-7	NA	TGTGCCAGCAGCCGATCCACCGAAGCCGAGCAGTACTTC	CASSRSTEAEQYF
TRBV18	NA	TRBJ1-2	NA	TGTGCCAGCTCACCACCGGGGACATCCTTCTATGGCTACACCTTC	CASSPPGTSFYGYTF
TRBV5-1	TRBD1	TRBJ2-6	NA	TGCGCCAGCAACTCCGGGACAGGGAATCCAATGACAAGCTCTGGGGCCAACGTCCTGACTTTC	CASNSGTGNPMTSSGANVLTF
TRBV30	NA	TRBJ1-5	once	TGTGCCTGGAGTGATAAGCGAAATCAGCCCCAGCATTTT	CAWSDKRNQPQHF
TRBV5-1	NA	TRBJ2-2	NA	TGCGCCAGCAGCCCAGTACTAGGTCGCACCGGGGAGCTGTTTTTT	CASSPVLGRTGELFF
TRBV7-2	TRBD1	TRBJ2-1	NA	TGTGCCAGCAGCTCTACCTCGGGACAGGGGAGGGGAACCAATGAGCAGTTCTTC	CASSSTSGQGRGTNEQFF
TRBV7-6	NA	TRBJ1-1	NA	TGTGCCAGCAGCTTAGACATATCGGGAACTGAAGCTTTCTTT	CASSLDISGTEAFF
TRBV7-2	NA	TRBJ1-1	NA	TGTGCCAGCACCCCTAATTTGATGAACACTGAAGCTTTCTTT	CASTPNLMNTEAFF
TRBV19	TRBD1	TRBJ2-1	few	TGTGCCAGTAGCGAACAGGGGGCGGGTTCCAATGAGCAGTTCTTC	CASSEQGAGSNEQFF
TRBV11-2	TRBD1	TRBJ1-1	NA	TGTGCCAGCAGCTTAGATCGCAGGGGGAAGAACACTGAAGCTTTCTTT	CASSLDRRGKNTEAFF
TRBV6-1	NA	TRBJ2-6	NA	TGTGCCAGCAGTGACCCCTCAGGGTATGGGGCCAACGTCCTGACTTTC	CASSDPSGYGANVLTF
TRBV5-1	TRBD1	TRBJ1-4	once	TGCGCCAGCAGCGCCGGGACAGGATTTGCAACTAATGAAAAACTGTTTTTT	CASSAGTGFATNEKLFF
TRBV27	TRBD1	TRBJ1-4	NA	TGTGCCAGCAGACGACAGGGGCGGGCAACTAATGAAAAACTGTTTTTT	CASRRQGRATNEKLFF
TRBV30	TRBD1	TRBJ1-5	NA	TGTGCCTGGAGTGTAAGAGGGGGCGGAGGGCGCAACAATCAGCCCCAGCATTTT	CAWSVRGGGGRNNQPQHF
TRBV28	NA	TRBJ1-1	NA	TGTGCCAGCAGTTTCATATCGGGTGCTTTCTTT	CASSFISGAFF
TRBV19	TRBD1	TRBJ2-7	NA	TGTGCCAGTAGTATAGCGTGGGACAGCTACGAGCAGTACTTC	CASSIAWDSYEQYF
TRBV5-1	NA	TRBJ2-7	NA	TGCGCCAGCAGCCCCCCGCTAAGCTCCTACGAGCAGTACTTC	CASSPPLSSYEQYF
TRBV6-5	TRBD1	TRBJ1-1	NA	TGTGCCAGCGCTACAGGGGATTCCGCTGAAGCTTTCTTT	CASATGDSAEAFF